This is a list of T cell receptor beta chains from one sample in a study of lymphopenia after photon versus proton radiotherapy. Measured with immunoSEQ multiplex PCR; TCRdb has only the in-frame clones, and not every one. The repertoire holds around 20,000 clones, with about 83% as singletons. The sequencing used peripheral blood, collected from a patient treated with photon-based radiotherapy. The source is a woman aged 45-65 years with pancreatic cancer. Both conserved end residues are part of each CDR3. Size is stated for part of the rows, as once, few or many counts, or as a class when the clone is expanded.

abundance	v_gene	j_gene	CDR3aa
.	TRBV19	TRBJ2-7	CASSIDGQGAPEQYF
.	TRBV9	TRBJ1-1	CASTREGNTEAFF
.	TRBV19	TRBJ2-7	CASSIGGGLNEQYF
.	TRBV4-2	TRBJ2-2	CASSQQWTGANTGELFF
.	TRBV13	TRBJ1-4	CASSLRGGGGPSVNEKLFF
.	TRBV5-6	TRBJ2-1	CASSGDFGANNEQFF
.	TRBV7-8	TRBJ2-7	CASSLGRLSYEQYF
.	TRBV7-2	TRBJ2-1	CASSFLAGGGRSNEQFF
.	TRBV11-3	TRBJ2-2	CASSLEVERELFF
.	TRBV13	TRBJ1-1	CASSSYAPGTGERMNTEAFF
.	TRBV7-2	TRBJ1-4	CASSLGLTGNEKLFF
.	TRBV28	TRBJ2-4	CASSLLSPTGNLIF
.	TRBV28	TRBJ1-1	CARDRLNTEAFF
.	TRBV7-2	TRBJ2-5	CASSLRPGQSQETQYF
.	TRBV27	TRBJ2-3	CASRLAGTDTQYF
once	TRBV2	TRBJ2-1	CASSENFEQFF
.	TRBV10-2	TRBJ2-1	CASSEFVAGYNEQFF
few	TRBV5-4	TRBJ2-5	CASRLEGRGRETQYF
.	TRBV11-2	TRBJ2-5	CASSREGGRDQETQYF
.	TRBV11-3	TRBJ2-7	CASSRGLLDEQYF
.	TRBV6-1	TRBJ2-1	CASSGAGGSLVGYNEQFF
.	TRBV28	TRBJ2-3	CASSLAGDRGDTQYF
.	TRBV15	TRBJ2-3	CATLTGSGTDTQYF
.	TRBV6-1	TRBJ2-7	CASSEFAGTGGREQYF
.	TRBV6-6	TRBJ1-5	CASRRDTSNQPQHF
few	TRBV9	TRBJ2-2	CASSGNLNTGELFF
.	TRBV2	TRBJ2-7	CASKGTGDAEQYF
.	TRBV4-3	TRBJ1-1	CASSHGGRPPEAFF
.	TRBV5-4	TRBJ2-2	CASSFLKIGGSTGELFF
.	TRBV5-1	TRBJ2-2	CASSRQGGKNTGELFF
.	TRBV7-3	TRBJ1-1	CASSFEVDTEAFF
.	TRBV28	TRBJ2-4	CASSRLREQNIQYF
.	TRBV10-1	TRBJ2-2	CASIMGANTGELFF
.	TRBV29-1	TRBJ1-2	CSVEGQGVGGYTF
.	TRBV18	TRBJ2-7	CASSPEGRYEQYF
.	TRBV7-2	TRBJ1-5	CASSLQTGRGNQPQHF